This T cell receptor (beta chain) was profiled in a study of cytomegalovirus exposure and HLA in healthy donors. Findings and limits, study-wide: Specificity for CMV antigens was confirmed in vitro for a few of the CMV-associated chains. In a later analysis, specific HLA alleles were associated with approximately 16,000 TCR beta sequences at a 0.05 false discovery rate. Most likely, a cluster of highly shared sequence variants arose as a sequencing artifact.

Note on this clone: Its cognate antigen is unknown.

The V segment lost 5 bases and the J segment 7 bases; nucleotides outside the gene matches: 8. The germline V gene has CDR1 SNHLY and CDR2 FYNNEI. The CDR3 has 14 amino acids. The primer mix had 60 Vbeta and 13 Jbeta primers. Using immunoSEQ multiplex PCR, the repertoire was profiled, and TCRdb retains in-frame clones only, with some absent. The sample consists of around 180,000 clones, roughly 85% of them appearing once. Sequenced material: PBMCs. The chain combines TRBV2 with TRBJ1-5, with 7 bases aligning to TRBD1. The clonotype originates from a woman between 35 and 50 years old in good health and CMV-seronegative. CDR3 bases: TGTGCCAGCAGTTTCGACAGGGCAGAACAGCCCCAGCATTTT. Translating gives CASSFDRAEQPQHF.